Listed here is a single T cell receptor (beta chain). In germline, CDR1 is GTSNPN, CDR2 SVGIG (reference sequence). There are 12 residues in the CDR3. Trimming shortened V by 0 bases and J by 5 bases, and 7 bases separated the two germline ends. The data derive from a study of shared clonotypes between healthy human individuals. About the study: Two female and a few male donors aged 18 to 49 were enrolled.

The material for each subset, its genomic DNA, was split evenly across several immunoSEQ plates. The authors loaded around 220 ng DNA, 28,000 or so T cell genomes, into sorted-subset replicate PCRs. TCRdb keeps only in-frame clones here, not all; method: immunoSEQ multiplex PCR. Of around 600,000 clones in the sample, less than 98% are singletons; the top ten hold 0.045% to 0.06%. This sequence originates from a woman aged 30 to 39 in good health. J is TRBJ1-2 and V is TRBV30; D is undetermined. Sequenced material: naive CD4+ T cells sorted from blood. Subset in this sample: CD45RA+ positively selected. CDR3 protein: CAWSVGQYGYTF. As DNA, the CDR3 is TGTGCCTGGAGTGTGGGTCAGTATGGCTACACCTTC.